The clone carrying this T cell receptor beta chain was seen only a few times. CDR1 SGDLS and CDR2 YYNGEE come from the germline V gene. This CDR3 region has 13 residues. The germline V and J ends were trimmed by 0 bases and 2 bases, with 3 bases remaining between them. The data stem from a study of OX40 agonist ivuxolimab in advanced cancers. Across the study: A diagnosis of hepatocellular carcinoma, melanoma, renal cell or head and neck cancer was present in dose-escalation patients.

The table came from immunoSEQ multiplex PCR; TCRdb's copy has only in-frame clones and leaves some out. The sample contains about 67,000 clones, about 85% of which appear only once. Blood samples were obtained at baseline, cycle 4 day 1, and cycle 7 day 1. This clonotype was obtained from an adult with an advanced solid tumor such as melanoma, head and neck, liver or kidney cancer. Sequences were derived from CD4+ or CD8+ T cells sorted from blood, sampled in a trial of the OX40 agonist ivuxolimab. The rearrangement links TRBV9 to TRBJ1-5; D is undetermined. The CDR3 bases are TGTGCCAGCAGCGTAGATGGCAATCAGCCCCAGCATTTT. Translated, it gives CASSVDGNQPQHF.